This T cell receptor (beta chain) was profiled in a study of blood T cell repertoires in COVID-19. About the research overall: Sources were T cells, B-cell-depleted T cells, or PBMCs; the material itself was cDNA or gDNA.

In the authors' workflow: Counts of nucleated cells, estimated from reference gene primer amplification, were obtained. The protocol was immunoSEQ multiplex PCR, while the TCRdb copy is restricted to in-frame clones and leaves out a portion. V, J and clone size reflect that table, while D and trimming were determined from the DNA. The sample records roughly 91,000 clones, less than 85% being singletons. Germline V gene data show CDR1 as SGDLS and CDR2 as YYNGEE. Trimming cost V 2 bases and J 2 bases, with 11 bases left between them. The length of the CDR3 is 14 residues. The material sequenced was peripheral blood. V gene TRBV9 combines with J gene TRBJ2-7; TRBD1 is a possible D gene (5 bases). The origin of this receptor is a man between 65 and 80 years old with acute or convalescent COVID-19. In DNA, the CDR3 is TGTGCCAGCAGCGTTGACAGCGCAGCCTACGAGCAGTACTTC. Translation: CASSVDSAAYEQYF.